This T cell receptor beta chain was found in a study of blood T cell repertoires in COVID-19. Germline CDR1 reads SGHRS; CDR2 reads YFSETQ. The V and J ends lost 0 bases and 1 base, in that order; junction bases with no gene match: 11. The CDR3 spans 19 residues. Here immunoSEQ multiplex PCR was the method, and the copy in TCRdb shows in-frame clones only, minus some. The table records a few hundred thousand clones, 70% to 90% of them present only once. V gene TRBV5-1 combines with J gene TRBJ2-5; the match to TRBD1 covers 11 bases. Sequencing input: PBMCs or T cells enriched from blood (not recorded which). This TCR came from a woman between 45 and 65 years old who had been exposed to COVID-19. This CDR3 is CASSLALIRTGGLQETQYF. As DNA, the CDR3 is TGCGCCAGCAGCTTGGCCCTAATTCGGACAGGGGGCCTCCAAGAGACCCAGTACTTC.